This TCR beta chain is from a study of control samples from healthy donors and cancer patients. This CDR3 has 13 residues. V was trimmed by 5 bases and J by 4 bases, leaving 11 bases between them. Germline CDR1 MNHNY, CDR2 SVGAGI (reference sequence). The method was immunoSEQ multiplex PCR; TCRdb's version includes in-frame clones alone and lacks a portion of them. The sample contains approximately 66,000 clones, roughly 90% of which appear only once. Input material: PBMCs. The V call is TRBV6-6, the J call TRBJ1-2; D remains unclear. This TCR was sampled from a man aged 60-69 years with colorectal cancer. CDR3 sequence (DNA): TGTGCCAGCAGTCCGGCCCTCCGCTATGGCTACACCTTC. Translating it yields CASSPALRYGYTF.